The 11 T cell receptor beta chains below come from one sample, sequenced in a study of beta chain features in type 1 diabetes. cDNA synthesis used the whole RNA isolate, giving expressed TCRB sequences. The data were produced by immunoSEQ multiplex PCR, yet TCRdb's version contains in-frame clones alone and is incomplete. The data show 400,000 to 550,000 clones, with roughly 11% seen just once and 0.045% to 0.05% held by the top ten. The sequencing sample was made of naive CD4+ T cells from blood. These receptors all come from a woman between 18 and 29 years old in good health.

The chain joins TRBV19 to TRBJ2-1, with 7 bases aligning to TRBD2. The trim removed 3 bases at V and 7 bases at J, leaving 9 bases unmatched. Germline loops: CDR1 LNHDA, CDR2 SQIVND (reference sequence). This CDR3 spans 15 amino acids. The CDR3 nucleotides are TGTGCCAGTAGTATCACGGCTAGCGGCTATAATGAGCAGTTCTTC. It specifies CASSITASGYNEQFF.

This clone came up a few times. The CDR3 DNA sequence: TGCGCCAGCATATTGGGGTCCGGGGCCAACGTCCTGACTTTC. Amino acid sequence: CASILGSGANVLTF. The chain joins TRBV23-1 to TRBJ2-6; the D is unclear. TRBV23-1 is assigned to the ORF class and has an uncertain function. The V end lost 7 bases, the J end lost 4 bases, and 11 bases lay between the germline ends. CDR3 length equals 14 residues.

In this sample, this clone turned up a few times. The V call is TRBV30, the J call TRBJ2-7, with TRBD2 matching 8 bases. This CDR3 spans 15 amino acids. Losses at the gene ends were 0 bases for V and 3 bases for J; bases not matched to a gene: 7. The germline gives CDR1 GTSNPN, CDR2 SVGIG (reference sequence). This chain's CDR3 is CAWSVLRTSIYEQYF. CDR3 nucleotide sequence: TGTGCCTGGAGTGTACTTCGGACTAGCATCTACGAGCAGTACTTC. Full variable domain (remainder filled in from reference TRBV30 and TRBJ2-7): SQTIHQWPATLVQPVGSPLSLECTVEGTSNPNLYWYRQAAGRGLQLLFYSVGIGQISSEVPQNLSASRPQDRQFILSSKKLLLSDSGFYLCAWSVLRTSIYEQYFGPGTRLTVT.

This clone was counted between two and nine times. The CDR3 DNA is TGTGCCAGCAGCTTGGTACAGGTCCGGGATACGAAAGAGACCCAGTACTTC. Amino acid sequence: CASSLVQVRDTKETQYF. The J gene is TRBJ2-5, the V gene TRBV7-9; perhaps D is TRBD1 or TRBD2 (5 bases each). Germline assignment: CDR1 SEHNR and CDR2 FQNEAQ (reference sequence). The CDR3 consists of 17 residues. V was cut by 3 bases and J by 3 bases, with 20 bases left in between.

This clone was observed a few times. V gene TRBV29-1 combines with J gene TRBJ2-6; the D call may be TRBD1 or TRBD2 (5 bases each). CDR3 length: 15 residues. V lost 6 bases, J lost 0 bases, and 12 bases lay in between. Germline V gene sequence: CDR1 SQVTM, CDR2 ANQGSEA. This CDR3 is CSVTGTNSGANVLTF. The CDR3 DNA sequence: TGCAGCGTAACCGGGACCAACTCTGGGGCCAACGTCCTGACTTTC.

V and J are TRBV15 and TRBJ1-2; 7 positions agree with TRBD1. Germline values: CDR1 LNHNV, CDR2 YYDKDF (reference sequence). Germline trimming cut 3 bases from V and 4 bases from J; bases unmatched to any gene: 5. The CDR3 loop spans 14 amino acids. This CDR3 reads CATSSDRDGYGYTF. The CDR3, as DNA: TGTGCCACCAGCAGCGACAGGGATGGCTATGGCTACACCTTC.

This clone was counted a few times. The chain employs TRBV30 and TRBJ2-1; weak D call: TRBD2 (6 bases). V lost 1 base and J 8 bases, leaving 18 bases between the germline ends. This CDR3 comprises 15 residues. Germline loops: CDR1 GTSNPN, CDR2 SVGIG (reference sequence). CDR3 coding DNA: TGTGCCTGGAGTGCGGGACTTTTAGGGTACGATGAGCAGTTCTTC. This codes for CAWSAGLLGYDEQFF.

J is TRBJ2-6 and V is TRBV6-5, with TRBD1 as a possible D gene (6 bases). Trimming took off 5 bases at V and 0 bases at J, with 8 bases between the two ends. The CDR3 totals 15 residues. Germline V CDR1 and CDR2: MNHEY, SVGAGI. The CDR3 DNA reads TGTGCCAGCAGTAAACAGGGCTCTGGGGCCAACGTCCTGACTTTC. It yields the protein CASSKQGSGANVLTF.

In nucleotides, the CDR3 is TGTGCCGGCAGAGTTTACGAGCAGTACGTC. Translated: CAGRVYEQYV. The chain employs TRBV9 and TRBJ2-7, with D unclear. There are 10 residues in the CDR3. Germline loops: CDR1 SGDLS, CDR2 YYNGEE.

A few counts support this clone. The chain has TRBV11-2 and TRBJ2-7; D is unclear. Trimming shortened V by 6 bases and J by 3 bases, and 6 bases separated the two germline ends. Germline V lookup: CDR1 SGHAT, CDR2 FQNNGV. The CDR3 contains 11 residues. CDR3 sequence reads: CASSSNYEQYF. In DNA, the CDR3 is TGTGCCAGCAGTTCTAACTACGAGCAGTACTTC.

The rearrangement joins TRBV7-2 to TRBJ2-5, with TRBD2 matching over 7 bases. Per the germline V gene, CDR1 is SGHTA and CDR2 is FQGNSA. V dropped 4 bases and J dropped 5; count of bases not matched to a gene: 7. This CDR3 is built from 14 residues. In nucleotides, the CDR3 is TGTGCCAGCAGCTACCTGGGGGGAGGGGAGACCCAGTACTTC. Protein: CASSYLGGGETQYF.